The 7 T cell receptor beta chains given below trace back to one sample, sequenced in a study of CD8+CD57+ T cells in acquired aplastic anemia. Using genomic DNA as the template, TCR beta VDJ and CDR3 profiling was carried out. A single record per CDR3 protein comes from TCRdb applying MiXCR to the reads. The sample records around 190,000 distinct CDR3 sequences, about 59% being singletons. The sequencing sample was made of sorted CD4+, CD8+, or CD8+CD57+ T cells (not recorded which) from PBMCs. The receptors here all came from a human donor in good health.

This clonotype has a handful of counts. The chain has TRBV7-9 and TRBJ2-7, with 7 bases lining up with TRBD1. V was clipped by 8 bases and J by 3 bases; unmatched bases: 7. The CDR3 runs 13 residues. CDR1 is SEHNR, CDR2 FQNEAQ, per germline (reference sequence). CDR3 coding DNA: TGTGCCAGCTCTAATAACAGGGGCTACGAGCAGTACTTC. It encodes CASSNNRGYEQYF.

This clonotype has a single count. CDR3 sequence: CSVDSMNTEAFF. The DNA for the CDR3 is TGCAGCGTTGACAGCATGAACACTGAAGCTTTCTTT. V usage is TRBV29-1 and J usage is TRBJ1-1; D unclear. Germline V gene data show CDR1 as SQVTM and CDR2 as ANQGSEA. The CDR3 runs to 12 residues. With 3 bases removed from V and 0 bases from J, the gap between germline ends came to 5 bases.

This clonotype was counted only a few times. V is TRBV28 and J is TRBJ2-1; D not certain. Trimming shortened V by 5 bases and J by 6 bases, and 8 bases separated the two germline ends. CDR3 length: 12 residues. CDR1 and CDR2 from the germline V gene are MDHEN and SYDVKM. CDR3 residues: CASSQTTNEQFF. The CDR3 DNA follows: TGTGCCAGCAGTCAGACCACCAATGAGCAGTTCTTC.

This clonotype has a count of ten or more. This sequence joins TRBV20-1 and TRBJ1-5, with 7 positions matching TRBD1. The V gene end was trimmed by 2 bases and the J gene end by 5 bases; junction bases not matched to a gene: 3. Germline CDR1 DFQATT, CDR2 SNEGSKA (reference sequence). CDR3 length: 13 amino acids. In nucleotides, the CDR3 is TGCAGTGCTAGAAACAGGGGCCATCAGCCCCAGCATTTT. Translated, it gives CSARNRGHQPQHF.

This sequence joins TRBV7-6 and TRBJ2-6; no clear D gene. The CDR3 length is 14 residues. Looked up from germline, CDR1 is SGHVS and CDR2 is FNYEAQ. V was cut by 4 bases and J by 1 base, with 5 bases left in between. CDR3 DNA sequence: TGTGCCAGCAGCTCCCAGTCTGGGGCCAACGTCCTGACTTTC. It yields the protein CASSSQSGANVLTF. The entire variable domain, with the rest obtained from reference TRBV7-6 and TRBJ2-6, is as follows: GAGVSQSPRYKVTKRGQDVALRCDPISGHVSLYWYRQALGQGPEFLTYFNYEAQQDKSGLPNDRFSAERPEGSISTLTIQRTEQRDSAMYRCASSSQSGANVLTFGAGSRLTVL.

This chain uses TRBV7-3 with TRBJ2-7, with D tentatively TRBD2 (7 bases). Germline assignment: CDR1 SGHTA and CDR2 FQGTGA. This CDR3 is 17 amino acids long. The germline V and J ends were trimmed by 4 bases and 1 base, with 20 bases remaining between them. The CDR3 DNA is TGTGCCAGCAGCTCCGGCTACCAGGGGAGGGGTTCCTACGAGCAGTACTTC. Its protein product is CASSSGYQGRGSYEQYF.

This clonotype is a singleton in its sample. The chain joins TRBV5-1 to TRBJ2-3; 7 bases align to TRBD1. There are 15 residues in the CDR3. The ends lost 1 base at V and 1 base at J; junction bases unmatched: 3. CDR1 SGHRS and CDR2 YFSETQ come from the germline V gene. CDR3 amino acids: CASSLITGGTDTQYF. DNA for the CDR3: TGCGCCAGCAGCTTGATCACAGGGGGCACAGATACGCAGTATTTT.